Shown below are 4 T cell receptor beta chains from a single sample sequenced in a study of shared clonotypes between healthy human individuals. Assay used: immunoSEQ multiplex PCR; TCRdb lists only in-frame clones, some missing. In the table there are approximately 2.1 million clones, approximately 95% of which are singletons. The sequencing sample was made of naive CD4+ T cells from PBMCs. Indicated subset: CD45RA+ positively selected. Source of these receptors: a man aged 18 to 35 in good health. Some clones in this sample may be carry-over from other donors' samples.

In DNA form, the CDR3 reads TGTGCCAGCAGCGCACGGACAGTCGGGGACACTGAAGCTTTCTTT. This encodes CASSARTVGDTEAFF. The chain is built from TRBV11-2 and TRBJ1-1; D is perhaps TRBD1 (6 bases). Trimming removed 5 bases from V and 3 bases from J, with 16 bases in between. The length of the CDR3 is 15 residues. Germline CDR1 is SGHAT and CDR2 is FQNNGV.

The chain couples TRBV4-1 to TRBJ1-1; 11 bases align to TRBD1. Per the germline V gene, CDR1 is MGHRA and CDR2 is YSYEKL. The CDR3 sequence is 18 residues long. V dropped 5 bases and J dropped 1; count of bases not matched to a gene: 12. For the CDR3, the DNA is TGCGCCAGCAGCACGCAGGGGTCCGGACAGGGGGCGAACACTGAAGCTTTCTTT. Protein: CASSTQGSGQGANTEAFF.

The V call is TRBV5-4, the J call TRBJ2-7, with a tentative D call TRBD1 (5 bases). The germline gives CDR1 SGHNT, CDR2 YYREEE (reference sequence). The CDR3 covers 13 residues. Trimming took off 0 bases at V and 3 bases at J, with 7 bases between the two ends. This CDR3 reads CASSLGTLYEQYF. CDR3 nucleotide sequence: TGTGCCAGCAGCTTGGGGACACTCTACGAGCAGTACTTC.

The chain carries TRBV5-6 and TRBJ2-5, with D perhaps TRBD2 (5 bases). Germline lookup yields CDR1 SGHDT and CDR2 YYEEEE. The V gene lost 0 bases and the J gene lost 3 bases, with 12 bases spanning the gap. CDR3 length: 15 residues. In DNA form, the CDR3 reads TGTGCCAGCAGCTTGGTAAGAGGGAGAGAAGAGACCCAGTACTTC. Its protein is CASSLVRGREETQYF.